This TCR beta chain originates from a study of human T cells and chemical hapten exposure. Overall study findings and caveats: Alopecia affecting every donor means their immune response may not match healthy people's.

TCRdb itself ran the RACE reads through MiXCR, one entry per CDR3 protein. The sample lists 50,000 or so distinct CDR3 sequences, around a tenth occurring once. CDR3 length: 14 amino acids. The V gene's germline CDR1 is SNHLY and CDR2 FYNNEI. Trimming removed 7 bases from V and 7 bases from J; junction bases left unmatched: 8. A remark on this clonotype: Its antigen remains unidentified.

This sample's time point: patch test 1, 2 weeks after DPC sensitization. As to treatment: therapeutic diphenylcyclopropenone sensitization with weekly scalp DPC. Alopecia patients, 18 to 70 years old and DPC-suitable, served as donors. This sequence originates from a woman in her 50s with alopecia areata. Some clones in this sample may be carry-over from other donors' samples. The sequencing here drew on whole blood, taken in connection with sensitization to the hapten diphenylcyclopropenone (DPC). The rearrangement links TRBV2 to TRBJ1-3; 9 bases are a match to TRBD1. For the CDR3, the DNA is TGTGCCAGCAAACGTCCAGGACAGGGGAACACCATATATTTT. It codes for CASKRPGQGNTIYF.